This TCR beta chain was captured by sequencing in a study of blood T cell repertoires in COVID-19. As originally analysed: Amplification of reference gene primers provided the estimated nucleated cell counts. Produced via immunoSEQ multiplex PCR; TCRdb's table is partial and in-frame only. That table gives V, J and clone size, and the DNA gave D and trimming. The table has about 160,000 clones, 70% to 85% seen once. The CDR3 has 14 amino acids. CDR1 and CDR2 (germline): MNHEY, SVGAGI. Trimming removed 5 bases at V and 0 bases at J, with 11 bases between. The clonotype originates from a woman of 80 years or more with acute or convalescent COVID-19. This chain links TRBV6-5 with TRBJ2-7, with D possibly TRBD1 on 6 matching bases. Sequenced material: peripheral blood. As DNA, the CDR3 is TGTGCCAGCAGTCGCAGGGGTAGCTCCTACGAGCAGTACTTC. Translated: CASSRRGSSYEQYF.